This TCR beta chain comes out of a study of T-cell reconstitution after alpha-beta-depleted transplantation in children. The CDR3 has 17 residues. Germline V gene sequence: CDR1 LGHNA, CDR2 YSLEER. Trimming stripped 2 bases from V and 5 bases from J, with 18 bases between. Researchers prepared the TCRbeta library using unique molecular identifiers, the study reports. MiXCR, applied by TCRdb to the PCR reads, yields one record per CDR3 protein. This table holds about 900,000 distinct CDR3 sequences, 25% to 30% found once. Turning to this clonotype: Its target is unknown.

Study-level results: Expanded graft clones, several hundred of them, were reportedly the source of alpha-beta T cells about two months after transplant. Certain patients had high TCRbeta diversity at day 60, and it came from recipient T cells and thymic progenitors that survived. At one year after transplant, newly produced T cells mostly accounted for T-cell counts and diversity.

This receptor was taken from a boy in the first two years of life who had a stem cell transplant for SCID, so the T cells may come from the graft donor. This material consisted of PBMCs, mostly from graft donor cells, taken 360 days after TCRalphabeta/CD19-depleted stem cell transplant. V is TRBV4-3 and J is TRBJ2-2; tentative D call: TRBD2 (6 bases). CDR3 DNA sequence: TGCGCCAGCAGCCAACTTACCGGGGGAACCTGGACCGGGGAGCTGTTTTTT. Its translation: CASSQLTGGTWTGELFF.